The entry that follows covers one TCR beta chain sequence. This entry comes from a study of blood T cell repertoires in COVID-19. Study-level background: Sites in the United States, Italy and Spain provided acute and convalescent COVID-19 samples. Sample material is recorded as cDNA or gDNA derived from T cells, B-cell-depleted T cells, or PBMCs.

Study processing details: Nucleated cell counts were estimated from reference gene primer amplification. Sequenced by immunoSEQ multiplex PCR; TCRdb stores in-frame clones only, minus some. For V, J and clone size, that table is used; D and trimming come from the DNA. Of under 250,000 clones listed, around 83% are singletons. This CDR3 is 16 amino acids long. The ends were cut back, 3 bases at V and 0 bases at J, with 13 bases in the middle. Germline V gene sequence: CDR1 KGHSH, CDR2 LQKENI. The origin of this receptor is a woman in her forties or fifties with acute or convalescent COVID-19. The V and J genes are TRBV18 and TRBJ2-3, with unresolved D. Sequenced sample: peripheral blood. The CDR3 reads CASSPKEPISTDTQYF. CDR3 DNA: TGTGCCAGCTCACCGAAGGAGCCGATAAGCACAGATACGCAGTATTTT. Combining the CDR3 with reference TRBV18 and TRBJ2-3 gives the whole variable domain NAGVMQNPRHLVRRRGQEARLRCSPMKGHSHVYWYRQLPEEGLKFMVYLQKENIIDESGMPKERFSAEFPKEGPSILRIQQVVRGDSAAYFCASSPKEPISTDTQYFGPGTRLTVL.